A selection of T cell receptor beta chains follows, all from one sample in a study of T cell responses to AZD1222 COVID-19 vaccine. Sequencing was performed with immunoSEQ multiplex PCR; in TCRdb, only in-frame clones are kept and a portion is missing. The table lists some 110,000 clones, 85% to 95% of them singletons. Material: peripheral blood, obtained on day 0 of AZD1222 vaccination. The receptors were sampled from an adult in good health. Each CDR3 is given with its conserved first and last residue. D genes are given only for firm matches. Only some rows state a clone size, as once, few, many or a class for expanded clones.

size,J,D,V,CDR3,DNA
NA,TRBJ2-1,TRBD2,TRBV7-9,CASRLPGGYNEQFF,TGTGCCAGCAGATTGCCGGGGGGGTACAATGAGCAGTTCTTC
NA,TRBJ2-3,TRBD1,TRBV14,CASSPDRIEADTQYF,TGTGCCAGCAGCCCGGACAGGATAGAGGCAGATACGCAGTATTTT
NA,TRBJ2-7,TRBD1,TRBV5-4,CASSLSTGGVLWEQYF,TGTGCCAGCAGCTTGAGCACAGGGGGTGTCCTTTGGGAGCAGTACTTC
NA,TRBJ1-2,NA,TRBV5-1,CASSGDGNYGYTF,TGCGCCAGCAGCGGGGACGGAAACTATGGCTACACCTTC
NA,TRBJ2-1,TRBD1,TRBV15,CATSRAGQGKGNEQFF,TGTGCCACCAGCAGAGCTGGACAGGGGAAGGGGAATGAGCAGTTCTTC
NA,TRBJ1-1,NA,TRBV1,CTSSRPARVNTEAFF,TGCACCAGCAGCCGGCCCGCCAGGGTTAACACTGAAGCTTTCTTT
NA,TRBJ2-3,TRBD1,TRBV18,CASSHSGTVVDTQYF,TGTGCCAGCTCACACTCCGGGACAGTCGTTGATACGCAGTATTTT
few,TRBJ1-6,NA,TRBV7-6,CASSLDGTDNSPLHF,TGTGCCAGCAGCTTAGATGGGACGGATAATTCACCCCTCCACTTT
NA,TRBJ2-2,TRBD2,TRBV11-3,CASSDPITSGPYTGELFF,TGTGCCAGCAGCGACCCTATAACTAGCGGACCTTACACCGGGGAGCTGTTTTTT
NA,TRBJ2-5,NA,TRBV11-1,CASSLVAGAYQETQYF,TGTGCCAGCAGCTTAGTGGCAGGAGCGTACCAAGAGACCCAGTACTTC
NA,TRBJ1-4,NA,TRBV28,CASRDGGVTNEKLFF,TGTGCCAGCAGGGATGGAGGAGTCACTAATGAAAAACTGTTTTTT
NA,TRBJ2-3,TRBD2,TRBV11-2,CASSNIPGLAESTDTQYF,TGTGCCAGCAGCAACATACCGGGACTAGCGGAGAGCACAGATACGCAGTATTTT
once,TRBJ1-5,NA,TRBV6-1,CASSEMDGALEPQHF,TGTGCCAGCAGTGAAATGGACGGTGCCTTGGAGCCCCAGCATTTT
once,TRBJ1-2,NA,TRBV2,CASSSSRGSGYTF,TGTGCCAGCAGTTCCTCCAGGGGCTCAGGCTACACCTTC
few,TRBJ2-7,NA,TRBV7-9,CASSQAAPSYEQYF,TGTGCCAGCAGCCAAGCGGCCCCCTCCTACGAGCAGTACTTC
NA,TRBJ2-3,TRBD1,TRBV5-4,CASSFGSGGKDTQYF,TGTGCCAGCAGCTTCGGCTCAGGGGGCAAAGATACGCAGTATTTT
NA,TRBJ2-7,NA,TRBV2,CASGDSYEQYF,TGTGCCAGCGGGGACTCCTACGAGCAGTACTTC
NA,TRBJ2-7,TRBD2,TRBV11-2,CASSLGVAGAAYEQYF,TGTGCCAGCAGCTTAGGAGTAGCGGGAGCGGCTTACGAGCAGTACTTC
NA,TRBJ2-7,NA,TRBV5-4,CASSRAGSNSYEQYF,TGTGCCAGCAGCCGCGCCGGGAGTAATAGCTACGAGCAGTACTTC
NA,TRBJ1-1,NA,TRBV24-1,CATSDFGQYAFF,TGTGCCACCAGTGATTTCGGGCAGTATGCTTTCTTT
once,TRBJ1-2,NA,TRBV19,CASSHNRKSGYTF,TGTGCCAGTAGTCACAACAGAAAATCGGGCTACACCTTC
NA,TRBJ1-1,NA,TRBV15,CATSRGLSFTTEAFF,TGTGCCACCAGCAGGGGGTTAAGCTTTACCACTGAAGCTTTCTTT
NA,TRBJ1-6,NA,TRBV28,CASSLNSLAGWDSPLHF,TGTGCCAGCAGTTTAAACTCTCTGGCAGGGTGGGATTCACCCCTCCACTTT
NA,TRBJ2-2,NA,TRBV15,CATSRDVQNTGELFF,TGTGCCACCAGCAGAGATGTACAGAACACCGGGGAGCTGTTTTTT
NA,TRBJ1-3,NA,TRBV9,CASSARDLGTGNTIYF,TGTGCCAGCAGCGCAAGGGACCTCGGCACTGGAAACACCATATATTTT
NA,TRBJ2-5,NA,TRBV7-7,CASSWASGFTETQYF,TGTGCTAGCAGCTGGGCCTCAGGGTTTACAGAGACCCAGTACTTC
NA,TRBJ2-7,NA,TRBV30,CAWGRQVYEQYF,TGTGCCTGGGGCAGGCAGGTCTACGAGCAGTACTTC
NA,TRBJ2-1,TRBD2,TRBV19,CASSIVLAGSNEQFF,TGTGCCAGTAGTATAGTGCTAGCGGGAAGCAATGAGCAGTTCTTC
NA,TRBJ2-1,NA,TRBV4-1,CASSLLPGLRGYNEQFF,TGCGCCAGCAGCCTGTTACCGGGACTGAGGGGATACAATGAGCAGTTCTTC
NA,TRBJ1-3,NA,TRBV7-8,CASSPDRPPSGNTIYF,TGTGCCAGCAGCCCCGACAGGCCTCCCTCTGGAAACACCATATATTTT
NA,TRBJ2-1,TRBD1,TRBV6-6,CASSPPWDRGYDEQFF,TGTGCCAGCAGTCCTCCGTGGGACAGAGGATATGATGAGCAGTTCTTC
NA,TRBJ1-1,NA,TRBV7-9,CASSFSGANTEAFF,TGTGCCAGCAGCTTCTCAGGAGCGAACACTGAAGCTTTCTTT
NA,TRBJ2-5,NA,TRBV7-9,CASSSQRVLGDGTQYF,TGTGCCAGCAGCTCACAACGCGTACTTGGGGACGGGACCCAGTACTTC
NA,TRBJ2-2,NA,TRBV7-2,CASKSGDSPTGELFF,TGTGCCAGCAAGTCGGGAGATAGTCCCACCGGGGAGCTGTTTTTT
once,TRBJ2-1,TRBD2,TRBV9,CASSETSGRSSYNEQFF,TGTGCCAGCAGCGAGACTAGCGGGAGGTCCTCCTACAATGAGCAGTTCTTC
NA,TRBJ1-4,TRBD1,TRBV2,CASSGTGGRKLFF,TGTGCCAGCAGTGGGACAGGGGGCAGGAAACTGTTTTTT
NA,TRBJ2-7,NA,TRBV18,CASSPPQGMYEQYF,TGTGCCAGCTCACCACCGCAAGGGATGTACGAGCAGTACTTC
NA,TRBJ1-6,NA,TRBV30,CAWRVVGNSPLHF,TGTGCCTGGAGGGTGGTAGGGAATTCACCCCTCCACTTT
NA,TRBJ1-2,NA,TRBV2,CASSDDMRMHGYTF,TGTGCCAGCAGTGACGACATGCGCATGCACGGCTACACCTTC
NA,TRBJ2-3,TRBD1,TRBV7-3,CASSAQGAFSTDTQYF,TGTGCCAGCAGCGCACAGGGGGCGTTTAGCACAGATACGCAGTATTTT
NA,TRBJ2-7,NA,TRBV18,CASSPQVGLSYEQYF,TGTGCCAGCTCACCCCAGGTGGGCCTCTCCTACGAGCAGTACTTC
NA,TRBJ2-3,NA,TRBV4-2,CASSQGRTAGSTDTQYF,TGTGCCAGCAGCCAAGGTCGCACGGCCGGTAGCACAGATACGCAGTATTTT
NA,TRBJ1-1,NA,TRBV5-6,CASSLALRGAGLAAFF,TGTGCCAGCAGCTTGGCACTCAGGGGCGCAGGTTTAGCAGCTTTCTTT
NA,TRBJ1-1,NA,TRBV3-1/TRBV3-2,CASHPGPGNTEAFF,TGTGCCAGTCATCCGGGACCGGGGAACACTGAAGCTTTCTTT
NA,TRBJ2-3,NA,TRBV3-1/TRBV3-2,CASSPTSSTDTQYF,TGTGCCAGCAGCCCCACTAGTAGCACAGATACGCAGTATTTT
once,TRBJ1-2,NA,TRBV6-2/TRBV6-3,CASSYSKTGVGYTF,TGTGCCAGCAGTTACTCGAAAACAGGAGTTGGCTACACCTTC
NA,TRBJ1-1,NA,TRBV25-1,CASSDRVAEAFF,TGTGCCAGCAGTGACAGGGTCGCTGAAGCTTTCTTT
NA,TRBJ2-3,NA,TRBV10-1,CASSERLTDTQYF,TGCGCCAGCAGTGAGAGGCTTACAGATACGCAGTATTTT
NA,TRBJ2-1,TRBD1,TRBV7-9,CASSLAPRGYNEQFF,TGTGCCAGCAGCTTAGCGCCCAGGGGGTACAATGAGCAGTTCTTC
NA,TRBJ2-3,NA,TRBV23-1,CASSHPHRDRTDTQYF,TGCGCCAGCAGTCACCCCCACAGGGACCGCACAGATACGCAGTATTTT
NA,TRBJ2-5,TRBD2,TRBV3-1/TRBV3-2,CASLGTSGGEETQYF,TGTGCCAGCTTAGGGACTAGCGGAGGGGAAGAGACCCAGTACTTC
once,TRBJ2-7,TRBD2,TRBV13,CASSRAPLAGGSYEQYF,TGTGCCAGCAGCCGTGCCCCTCTAGCGGGGGGATCCTACGAGCAGTACTTC
NA,TRBJ1-3,NA,TRBV28,CASSPGGIGNTIYF,TGTGCCAGCAGCCCCGGGGGGATCGGAAACACCATATATTTT